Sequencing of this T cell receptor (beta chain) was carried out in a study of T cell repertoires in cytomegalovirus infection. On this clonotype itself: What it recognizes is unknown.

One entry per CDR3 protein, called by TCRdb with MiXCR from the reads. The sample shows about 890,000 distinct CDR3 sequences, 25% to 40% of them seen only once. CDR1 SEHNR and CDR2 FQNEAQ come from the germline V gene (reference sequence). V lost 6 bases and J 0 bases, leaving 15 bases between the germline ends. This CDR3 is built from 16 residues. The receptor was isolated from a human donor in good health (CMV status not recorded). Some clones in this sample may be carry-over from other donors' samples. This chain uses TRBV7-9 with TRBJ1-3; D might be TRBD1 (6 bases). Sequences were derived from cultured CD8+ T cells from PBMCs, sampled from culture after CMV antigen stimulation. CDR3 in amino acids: CASSKGQFRSGNTIYF. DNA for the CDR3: TGTGCCAGCAGTAAAGGACAGTTTCGCTCTGGAAACACCATATATTTT.